A single T cell receptor beta chain is shown here with its context. The germline gives CDR1 LGHDT, CDR2 YNNKEL (reference sequence). This CDR3 has 12 residues. Trimming stripped 1 base from V and 4 bases from J, with 2 bases between. The record originates from a study of blood T cell repertoires in COVID-19. Study background: The samples span acute and convalescent COVID-19 from the United States, Italy and Spain.

Authors' data handling: From reference gene primer amplification, estimates of nucleated cell counts were derived. The table came from immunoSEQ multiplex PCR; TCRdb's copy has only in-frame clones and leaves some out. D and trimming come from the DNA, and the V and J calls and clone size come from that table. The sample lists some 51,000 clones; 91% were seen once. The TCR comes from a middle-aged man with acute or convalescent COVID-19. The sample was peripheral blood. J is TRBJ1-3 and V is TRBV3-1 (or the pseudogene TRBV3-2), with D unresolved. CDR3 sequence reads: CASSQAGNTIYF. The CDR3 nucleotides are TGTGCCAGCAGCCAAGCAGGAAACACCATATATTTT.